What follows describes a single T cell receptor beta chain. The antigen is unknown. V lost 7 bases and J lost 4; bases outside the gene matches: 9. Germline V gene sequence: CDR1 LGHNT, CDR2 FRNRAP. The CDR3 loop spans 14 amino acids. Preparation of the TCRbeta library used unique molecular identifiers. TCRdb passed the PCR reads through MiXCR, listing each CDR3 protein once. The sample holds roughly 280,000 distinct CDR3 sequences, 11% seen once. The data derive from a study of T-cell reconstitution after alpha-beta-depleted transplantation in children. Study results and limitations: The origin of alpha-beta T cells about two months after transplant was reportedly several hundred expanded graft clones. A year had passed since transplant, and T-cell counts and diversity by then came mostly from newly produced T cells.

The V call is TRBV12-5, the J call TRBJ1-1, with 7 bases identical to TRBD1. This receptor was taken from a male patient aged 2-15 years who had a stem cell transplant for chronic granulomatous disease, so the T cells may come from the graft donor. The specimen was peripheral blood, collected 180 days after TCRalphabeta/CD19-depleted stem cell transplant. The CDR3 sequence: CASVSESGGTEAFF. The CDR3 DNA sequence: TGTGCTAGTGTCTCAGAGTCAGGGGGCACTGAAGCTTTCTTT.